Shown below are 32 T cell receptor beta chains from a single sample sequenced in a study of blood T cells in healthy people across ages. Combining a sample-barcoded 5' primer with a J-beta primer mix, a second PCR ran for about 7 to 12 cycles. Each CDR3 protein gets one entry after TCRdb re-called the 5' RACE reads with MiXCR. The table records some 800,000 distinct CDR3 sequences, roughly 44% of them present only once. Sequences were obtained from blood. These receptors were taken from a man between 60 and 75 years old in good health.

The chain is built from TRBV30 and TRBJ2-1, with D uncertain. This CDR3 spans 15 amino acids. Between the trimmed V and J ends, which lost 2 bases and 3 bases, there was a span of 14 bases. CDR1 GTSNPN and CDR2 SVGIG come from the germline V gene (reference sequence). The CDR3 is CAWSFLPPVYNEQFF. The CDR3 DNA is TGTGCCTGGAGTTTCTTACCGCCAGTCTACAATGAGCAGTTCTTC.

The table lists this clonotype with a few counts. The CDR3 sequence: CATSEPTSGGSTDTQYF. CDR3 bases: TGTGCCACCAGTGAGCCGACTAGCGGGGGAAGCACAGATACGCAGTATTTT. The J gene is TRBJ2-3, the V gene TRBV24-1; 12 bases line up with TRBD2. Germline CDR1 KGHDR, CDR2 SFDVKD. The CDR3 runs 17 residues. Trimming took 4 bases from V and 0 from J; bases not matched to a gene: 4.

To note about this clonotype: With a much larger clone just one base away, this may be a read error. This chain links TRBV29-1 with TRBJ2-5; no definite D call. The end of the DNA aligns better with TRBJ2-7, so the J call may be wrong. Germline assignment: CDR1 SQVTM and CDR2 ANQGSEA. The CDR3 length is 13 residues. The CDR3, as DNA: TGCAGCGTTGAAGAGCTTGTCCCCGGCGAGCAGTACTTC. This gives the protein CSVEELVPGEQYF.

This clonotype was seen a handful of times. This sequence joins TRBV24-1 and TRBJ1-1; D possibly corresponds to TRBD1 (5 bases). This CDR3 region has 13 residues. The germline V gene encodes CDR1 KGHDR and CDR2 SFDVKD. With 5 bases removed from V and 2 bases from J, the gap between germline ends came to 8 bases. The CDR3 DNA is TGTGCCACCAGTGTAAGGGGTAACACTGAAGCTTTCTTT. Protein: CATSVRGNTEAFF.

Ten or more counts support this clonotype. The chain links TRBV20-1 to TRBJ2-1; 9 nucleotides match TRBD2. Trimming took 3 bases from V and 10 from J; bases not matched to a gene: 19. Germline V gives CDR1 DFQATT, CDR2 SNEGSKA (reference sequence). The CDR3 spans 17 residues. CDR3 sequence (DNA): TGCAGTGCTAGGAAGACCCGACTAGCGGATCTGAAGGAGGAGCAGTTCTTC. Residues: CSARKTRLADLKEEQFF.

Worth noting for this clonotype: Mismatch with germline at one junction end may stem from a read error. V and J are TRBV6-2 or TRBV6-3 and TRBJ2-1; TRBD2 matches 8 bases. This CDR3 spans 15 amino acids. Germline-derived CDR1 and CDR2 are MNHEY and SVGEGT. Here the CDR3 DNA reads TGTGCCAGCAGTTATTGGAGAGCGGGGGACAATGGGCAGTTCTTC. The encoded protein is CASSYWRAGDNGQFF.

The rearrangement joins TRBV21-1 to TRBJ2-5; TRBD1, the table's D call, lacks a check against the DNA. TRBV21-1 is a listed pseudogene. The CDR3 consists of 16 residues. CDR3 residues: CASSKRDPESEETQYF. The CDR3 coding sequence is TGTGCCAGCAGCAAACGGGACCCCGAGTCCGAAGAGACCCAGTACTTC.

The chain carries TRBV4-3 and TRBJ2-6; D call uncertain. Germline V gives CDR1 LGHNA, CDR2 YSLEER. V lost 0 bases and J 2 bases, leaving 20 bases between the germline ends. This CDR3 is 20 amino acids long. CDR3 sequence reads: CASSQDHVTVSYPGANVLTF. The CDR3 DNA reads as TGCGCCAGCAGCCAAGATCATGTTACAGTAAGCTACCCTGGGGCCAACGTCCTGACTTTC.

The chain employs TRBV30 and TRBJ2-1, with 9 bases fitting TRBD2. In germline, CDR1 is GTSNPN, CDR2 SVGIG (reference sequence). This CDR3 region has 13 residues. After removal of 5 bases from V and 6 bases from J, the junction contained 5 bases not matched to a gene. The CDR3 nucleotides read TGTGCCTGGGAACAGACTAGCGGCAATGAGCAGTTCTTC. Protein product: CAWEQTSGNEQFF.

In its sample, this clonotype was seen a few times. V is TRBV3-1 and J is TRBJ2-7; D may be TRBD1 (6 bases). The CDR3 loop spans 12 amino acids. Germline CDR1 is LGHDT and CDR2 is YNNKEL (reference sequence). The V and J ends lost 1 base and 9 bases respectively, with 10 bases between them. The CDR3 spells CASSQGTARQYF. The DNA of the CDR3 is TGTGCCAGCAGCCAAGGGACAGCCAGGCAGTACTTC.

A note on this clonotype: A read error is possible here, since a much larger clone lies one base away. The V and J genes are TRBV2 and TRBJ2-1, with D uncertain. The length of the CDR3 is 16 residues. Germline loops: CDR1 SNHLY, CDR2 FYNNEI. V was cut by 11 bases and J by 4 bases, with 24 bases left in between. This CDR3 reads CAGKRSTVVKYNEQFF. CDR3 bases: TGTGCCGGCAAAAGGAGTACCGTCGTCAAATACAATGAGCAGTTCTTC.

This clonotype was counted between two and nine times. The chain links TRBV12-3 or TRBV12-4 to TRBJ2-7; no reliable D call. The ends were cut back, 4 bases at V and 0 bases at J, with 7 bases in the middle. This CDR3 contains 13 residues. Written as DNA, the CDR3 is TGTGCCAGCAGTTCTGACGGCTCCTACGAGCAGTACTTC. The encoded protein is CASSSDGSYEQYF.

This clonotype occurred a few times. V usage is TRBV6-2 or TRBV6-3 and J usage is TRBJ1-5, with D possibly being TRBD1 (6 bases). Germline V lookup: CDR1 MNHEY, CDR2 SVGEGT. V was pared by 0 bases and J by 3 bases, with 12 bases between. This CDR3 has 16 residues. Here the CDR3 DNA reads TGTGCCAGCAGTTACTCGAGCCGGACAGCCAATCAGCCCCAGCATTTT. Residues: CASSYSSRTANQPQHF.

This clonotype has more than one count but fewer than ten. The CDR3 reads CASTDGLAVYEQYF. CDR3 nucleotide sequence: TGTGCCAGCACCGACGGACTAGCTGTTTACGAGCAGTACTTC. This chain joins TRBV7-2 and TRBJ2-5; 8 bases are shared with TRBD2. The end of the DNA fits TRBJ2-7 better, so the J call may be wrong. Germline CDR1 and CDR2: SGHTA and FQGNSA. The CDR3 runs to 14 residues.

V usage is TRBV11-2 and J usage is TRBJ2-1, with 8 nucleotides matching TRBD2. CDR3 length: 15 amino acids. The germline gives CDR1 SGHAT, CDR2 FQNNGV. Trimming removed 6 bases from V and 4 bases from J; junction bases left unmatched: 8. CDR3 in amino acids: CASSWSGGGYNEQFF. The CDR3 nucleotides read TGTGCCAGCAGTTGGTCGGGGGGGGGGTACAATGAGCAGTTCTTC.

This clonotype has more than one count but fewer than ten. The V and J genes are TRBV20-1 and TRBJ1-1; TRBD1 matches 7 bases. From germline, CDR1 is DFQATT and CDR2 SNEGSKA (reference sequence). Unmatched junction bases numbered 4, after V lost 4 bases and J lost 2 bases. The CDR3 consists of 13 residues. The CDR3 sequence: CSAIGTDNTEAFF. Here the CDR3 DNA reads TGCAGTGCTATCGGGACAGATAACACTGAAGCTTTCTTT.

This chain uses TRBV2 with TRBJ2-1; 9 nucleotides line up with TRBD1. The J segment lost 8 bases and the V segment lost 6 bases, leaving 8 bases of the junction unmatched. CDR3 length: 14 residues. Germline V CDR1 and CDR2: SNHLY, FYNNEI. This CDR3 reads CASRPRQGGDEQFF. CDR3 DNA: TGTGCCAGCAGACCCCGACAGGGGGGGGATGAGCAGTTCTTC.

V and J are TRBV7-2 and TRBJ2-7; TRBD1 matches at 8 bases. CDR1 SGHTA and CDR2 FQGNSA come from the germline V gene. V was clipped by 5 bases and J by 5 bases; unmatched bases: 8. This CDR3 region has 14 residues. Here the CDR3 reads CASSPGQGRHEQYF. The CDR3 nucleotides read TGTGCCAGCAGCCCAGGACAGGGACGACACGAGCAGTACTTC.

The chain uses TRBV7-2 and TRBJ2-5; 8 bases are a match to TRBD1. The DNA end is a closer match to TRBJ2-7, so the J assignment may be wrong. The CDR3 is made up of 14 amino acids. Per germline, CDR1 SGHTA and CDR2 FQGNSA. CDR3 protein: CASSVDRDGYEQYF. The DNA of the CDR3 is TGTGCCAGCAGCGTGGACAGGGATGGCTACGAGCAGTACTTC.

Regarding this clonotype: A much larger clone sits a single nucleotide away, making a read error possible. The V gene is TRBV20-1, the J gene TRBJ2-7, with D perhaps matching TRBD1 (5 bases). The CDR3 consists of 12 residues. Germline loops: CDR1 DFQATT, CDR2 SNEGSKA (reference sequence). CDR3 loop: CSVRRQNYEQYF. DNA for the CDR3: TGCAGTGTTAGAAGACAGAACTACGAGCAGTACTTC.

On this clonotype: Relative to the germline gene, one junction end is altered; a read error may explain this. V usage is TRBV11-2 and J usage is TRBJ2-7; no definite D call. In germline, CDR1 is SGHAT, CDR2 FQNNGV. The CDR3 runs 17 residues. CDR3 coding DNA: TGCGCCAGCGAGCCTCCCTTCCGCCGATCGTCCTCCTACGGGCAGTACTTC. Its translation: CASEPPFRRSSSYGQYF.

This CDR3 reads CASSRDLSNEKLFF. In DNA, the CDR3 is TGCGCCAGCAGCCGTGACCTGAGTAATGAAAAACTGTTTTTT. This chain uses TRBV5-1 with TRBJ1-4; D remains ambiguous. CDR3 length: 14 amino acids. Trimming shortened V by 4 bases and J by 4 bases, and 11 bases separated the two germline ends. Germline V lookup: CDR1 SGHRS, CDR2 YFSETQ.

This clonotype turned up a few times. J is TRBJ1-4 and V is TRBV20-1, with no clear D. The CDR3 is made up of 12 amino acids. V lost 6 bases to trimming and J lost 10 bases, with 15 bases between them. The germline V gene has CDR1 DFQATT and CDR2 SNEGSKA (reference sequence). The CDR3 protein is CSATPGMGKLFF. CDR3 in DNA: TGCAGTGCCACCCCAGGAATGGGAAAACTGTTTTTT.

The V gene is TRBV7-2, the J gene TRBJ2-6; the D gene is possibly TRBD1 (5 bases). CDR3 size: 15 residues. Germline values: CDR1 SGHTA, CDR2 FQGNSA. Trimming cost V 4 bases and J 4 bases, with 11 bases left between them. The CDR3 bases are TGTGCCAGCAGCTCCAGGGTGGCAGGGGCCAACGTCCTGACTTTC. Amino acids: CASSSRVAGANVLTF. The complete variable domain, with remaining parts taken from reference TRBV7-2 and TRBJ2-6, reads GAGVSQSPSNKVTEKGKDVELRCDPISGHTALYWYRQSLGQGLEFLIYFQGNSAPDKSGLPSDRFSAERTGGSVSTLTIQRTQQEDSAVYLCASSSRVAGANVLTFGAGSRLTVL.

V and J are TRBV7-2 and TRBJ1-2; TRBD1 might be the D (6 bases). CDR3 length: 16 residues. Germline CDR1 and CDR2: SGHTA and FQGNSA. The ends were cut back, 3 bases at V and 6 bases at J, with 20 bases in the middle. CDR3 amino acids: CASSLAEGQGRDGYTF. The CDR3 region has the DNA TGTGCCAGCAGCTTGGCCGAAGGGCAGGGGAGGGATGGCTACACCTTC.

This clonotype was picked up many times. This chain connects TRBV29-1 to TRBJ1-1; D remains ambiguous. Trimming stripped 2 bases from V and 3 bases from J, with 10 bases between. In germline, CDR1 is SQVTM, CDR2 ANQGSEA. This CDR3 contains 13 residues. The CDR3 DNA reads TGCAGCGTTGAACGTCAGAGGGACACTGAAGCTTTCTTT. Translated: CSVERQRDTEAFF.

The rearrangement joins TRBV4-3 to TRBJ2-3; D call uncertain. This CDR3 is built from 17 residues. In germline, CDR1 is LGHNA, CDR2 YSLEER. The ends were cut back, 0 bases at V and 3 bases at J, with 16 bases in the middle. The CDR3 DNA reads as TGCGCCAGCAGCCAAGATCCAGGTGGTGGGGAAACAGATACGCAGTATTTT. Its translation: CASSQDPGGGETDTQYF.

J is TRBJ2-1 and V is TRBV12-3 or TRBV12-4; 8 bases line up with TRBD1. Germline trimming cut 1 base from V and 10 bases from J; bases unmatched to any gene: 6. The CDR3 is 14 amino acids. CDR3 amino acids: CASSLGTGSHEQFF. Here the CDR3 DNA reads TGTGCCAGCAGTTTAGGGACAGGGTCCCACGAGCAGTTCTTC.

The gene calls are TRBV6-2 or TRBV6-3 and TRBJ2-7; 10 bases agree with TRBD1. The V segment lost 6 bases and the J segment 0 bases; nucleotides outside the gene matches: 8. This CDR3 comprises 16 residues. From germline, CDR1 is MNHEY and CDR2 SVGEGT. For the CDR3, the DNA is TGTGCCAGCAGCACCGGCGGGACAGGGGTCTCCTACGAGCAGTACTTC. Translating gives CASSTGGTGVSYEQYF.

The chain combines TRBV7-2 with TRBJ2-7, with D tentatively TRBD2 (5 bases). From germline, CDR1 is SGHTA and CDR2 FQGNSA. The CDR3 sequence is 14 residues long. Trimming stripped 2 bases from V and 3 bases from J, with 11 bases between. CDR3 sequence: CASSLSPGVYEQYF. As DNA, the CDR3 is TGTGCCAGCAGCTTATCTCCCGGGGTCTACGAGCAGTACTTC.

This clonotype was observed a handful of times. The rearrangement joins TRBV4-3 to TRBJ2-7; D is perhaps TRBD1 (6 bases). The V end was cut by 0 bases, the J end by 9 bases, with 15 bases between. The V gene's germline CDR1 is LGHNA and CDR2 YSLEER. The CDR3 totals 14 residues. The DNA of the CDR3 is TGCGCCAGCAGCCAAGATGGGACAACTGGGGTGCAGTACTTC. Its translation is CASSQDGTTGVQYF.

The chain recombines TRBV29-1 with TRBJ2-1; no reliable D call. In germline, CDR1 is SQVTM, CDR2 ANQGSEA. The CDR3 has 13 residues. V dropped 6 bases and J dropped 5 bases, with 14 bases sitting between them. The CDR3 loop is CSVSLTAHNEQFF. In DNA, the CDR3 is TGCAGCGTGTCCCTAACAGCTCACAATGAGCAGTTCTTC.